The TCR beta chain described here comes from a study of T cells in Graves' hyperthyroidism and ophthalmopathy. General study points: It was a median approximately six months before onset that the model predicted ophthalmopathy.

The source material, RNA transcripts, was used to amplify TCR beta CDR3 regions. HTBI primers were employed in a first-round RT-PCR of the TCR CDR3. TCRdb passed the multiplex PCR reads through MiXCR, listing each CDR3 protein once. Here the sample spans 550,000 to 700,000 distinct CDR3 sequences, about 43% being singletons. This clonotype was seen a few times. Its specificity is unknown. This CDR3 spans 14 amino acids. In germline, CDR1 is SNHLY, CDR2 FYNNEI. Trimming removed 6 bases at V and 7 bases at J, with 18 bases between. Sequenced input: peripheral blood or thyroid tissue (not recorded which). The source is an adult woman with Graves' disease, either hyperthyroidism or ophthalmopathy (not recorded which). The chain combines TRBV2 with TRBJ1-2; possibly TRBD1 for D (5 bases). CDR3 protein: CASSLSKGLGGYTF. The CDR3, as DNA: TGTGCCAGCAGCCTCTCAAAGGGACTGGGTGGCTACACCTTC.